A selection of T cell receptor beta chains follows, all from one sample in a study of OX40 agonist ivuxolimab in advanced cancers. The assay was immunoSEQ multiplex PCR, and TCRdb's table has in-frame clones only and misses some. In the table there are about 63,000 clones, 75% to 90% of which are singletons. The source material was CD4+ or CD8+ T cells sorted from blood, sampled in a trial of the OX40 agonist ivuxolimab. These receptors were collected from an adult with an advanced solid tumor such as melanoma, head and neck, liver or kidney cancer. CDR3s include the opening cysteine and the closing phenylalanine or tryptophan. The order of the fields is D gene, clone size, V gene, J gene, CDR3 DNA, CDR3 protein. A D gene is named only where the DNA matches it firmly. Size is omitted from some rows. Given values are once, few, many or a class for expanded clones.

-	-	TRBV5-1	TRBJ1-1	TGCGCCAGCAGCTATGCCGGGACACCCCTAGGTATAGGAGAAGCTTTCTTT	CASSYAGTPLGIGEAFF
TRBD2	-	TRBV6-5	TRBJ2-1	TGTGCCAGCAGTTACTCTAGCGGGAGTTGGGATGAGCAGTTCTTC	CASSYSSGSWDEQFF
TRBD1	-	TRBV5-6	TRBJ2-4	TGTGCCAGCAGCTTGGGACAGGGGGTTTTAGCCAAAAACATTCAGTACTTC	CASSLGQGVLAKNIQYF
TRBD1	few	TRBV6-1	TRBJ1-1	TGTGCCAGCAGTGAGGGACAGGGCATGAACACTGAAGCTTTCTTT	CASSEGQGMNTEAFF
-	-	TRBV25-1	TRBJ2-1	TGTGCCAGCAGTGCCTACAATGAGCAGTTCTTC	CASSAYNEQFF
-	-	TRBV6-5	TRBJ1-5	TGTGCCAGCAGTTACTCTAGCAATCAGCCCCAGCATTTT	CASSYSSNQPQHF
TRBD2	-	TRBV28	TRBJ2-3	TGTGCGACCGGGCTAGCGGGGGCAGATACGCAGTATTTT	CATGLAGADTQYF
-	-	TRBV7-3	TRBJ1-6	TGTGCCAGCAGCCCCTTTGAGGGGTCACCCCTCCACTTT	CASSPFEGSPLHF
-	-	TRBV4-1	TRBJ1-5	TGCGCCAGCAGCCAAGATCAGACTTCGGGTCAGCCCCAGCATTTT	CASSQDQTSGQPQHF
TRBD2	-	TRBV7-9	TRBJ2-5	TGTGCCAGCAGCTTAAACTTGGGGGGACTAGCGGGGGCCGAGACCCAGTACTTC	CASSLNLGGLAGAETQYF
TRBD2	-	TRBV5-4	TRBJ2-1	TGTGCCAGCAGCTTGGGGACTAGCGGCTACAATGAGCAGTTCTTC	CASSLGTSGYNEQFF
-	-	TRBV19	TRBJ1-1	TGTGCCAGTAGTTTGGGGGCGAACACTGAAGCTTTCTTT	CASSLGANTEAFF
-	once	TRBV5-4	TRBJ1-2	TGTGCCAGCAGCCCAAGTTATGGGGCTAACTATGGCTACACCTTC	CASSPSYGANYGYTF
-	-	TRBV2	TRBJ1-1	TGTGCCAGCAGTGAATCGGAGGGGAGGGGTAAAGCTTTCTTT	CASSESEGRGKAFF
-	-	TRBV18	TRBJ2-1	TGTGCCAGCTCACCACCGTTCCGGGGCACGTTCTTC	CASSPPFRGTFF
TRBD2	-	TRBV28	TRBJ2-3	TGTGCCAGCAGTTTCCCAGCGGGATACACAGATACGCAGTATTTT	CASSFPAGYTDTQYF
-	-	TRBV5-4	TRBJ2-3	TGTGCCAGCAGCGTCGCGCCGGGGGGCCTGACGCAGTATTTT	CASSVAPGGLTQYF
-	-	TRBV7-8	TRBJ2-7	TGTGCCAGCAGCTTGCGCAGAAGGTCCTACGAGCAGTACTTC	CASSLRRRSYEQYF
-	-	TRBV6-4	TRBJ2-3	TGTGCCAGCAGTGAAGGGAGCACAGATACGCAGTATTTT	CASSEGSTDTQYF
TRBD1	-	TRBV27	TRBJ1-3	TGTGCCGGCAGTATACAGGGGGCGAATGGAAACACCATATATTTT	CAGSIQGANGNTIYF
-	-	TRBV5-1	TRBJ2-1	TGCGCCAGCACCCAGGGCAGGGGGGCCTACAATGAGCAGTTCTTC	CASTQGRGAYNEQFF
-	-	TRBV19	TRBJ1-4	TGTGCCAGTAGTGGATACAGGGCAACTAATGAAAAACTGTTTTTT	CASSGYRATNEKLFF
-	-	TRBV5-1	TRBJ2-3	TGCGCCAGCAGCTCCCGGCAGGGCGGGAGCACAGATACGCAGTATTTT	CASSSRQGGSTDTQYF
-	-	TRBV5-1	TRBJ2-5	TGCGCCAGCAGCTTGGACAGGTGGAAGACCCAGTACTTC	CASSLDRWKTQYF
-	once	TRBV2	TRBJ2-5	TGTGCCAGCAGTGATGGGACACCGAAGGTGGAGACCCAGTACTTC	CASSDGTPKVETQYF
-	-	TRBV6-6	TRBJ2-1	TGTGCCAGCAGCCACCAGGGGGGCTCGGGTGAGCAGTTCTTC	CASSHQGGSGEQFF
TRBD1	-	TRBV28	TRBJ2-1	TGTGCCAGCTGGCGGGACAGGGAATTCTTC	CASWRDREFF
-	few	TRBV19	TRBJ1-1	TGTGCCAGTAGTATAGATCTGGGGGTTATCACTGAAGCTTTCTTT	CASSIDLGVITEAFF
-	-	TRBV5-1	TRBJ2-2	TGCGCCAGCAGCCCTCGGACAGGGAGGGGCGGGGAGCTGTTTTTT	CASSPRTGRGGELFF